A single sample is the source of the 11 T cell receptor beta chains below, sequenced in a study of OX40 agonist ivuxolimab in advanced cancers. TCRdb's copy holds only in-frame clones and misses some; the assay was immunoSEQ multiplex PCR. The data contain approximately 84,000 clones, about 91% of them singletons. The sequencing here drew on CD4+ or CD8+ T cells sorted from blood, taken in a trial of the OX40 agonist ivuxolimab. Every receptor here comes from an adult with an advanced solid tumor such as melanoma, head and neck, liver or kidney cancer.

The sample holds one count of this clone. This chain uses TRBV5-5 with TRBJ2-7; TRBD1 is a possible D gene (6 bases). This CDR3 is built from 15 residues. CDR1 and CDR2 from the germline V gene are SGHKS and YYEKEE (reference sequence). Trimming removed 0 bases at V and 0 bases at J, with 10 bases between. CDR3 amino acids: CASSLVQGSSYEQYV. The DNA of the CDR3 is TGTGCCAGCAGCTTGGTCCAGGGGAGCTCCTACGAGCAGTACGTC.

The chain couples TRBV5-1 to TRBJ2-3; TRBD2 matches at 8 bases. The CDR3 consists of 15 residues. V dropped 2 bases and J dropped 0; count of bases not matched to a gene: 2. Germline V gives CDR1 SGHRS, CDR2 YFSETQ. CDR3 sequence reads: CASSFPSGSTDTQYF. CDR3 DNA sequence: TGCGCCAGCAGCTTCCCTAGCGGGAGCACAGATACGCAGTATTTT.

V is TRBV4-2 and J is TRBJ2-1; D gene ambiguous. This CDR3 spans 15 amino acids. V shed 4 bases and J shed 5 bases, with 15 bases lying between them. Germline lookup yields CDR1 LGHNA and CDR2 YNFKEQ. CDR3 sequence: CASSPRLYKDNEQFF. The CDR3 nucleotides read TGTGCCAGCAGCCCCCGGCTATACAAGGACAATGAGCAGTTCTTC.

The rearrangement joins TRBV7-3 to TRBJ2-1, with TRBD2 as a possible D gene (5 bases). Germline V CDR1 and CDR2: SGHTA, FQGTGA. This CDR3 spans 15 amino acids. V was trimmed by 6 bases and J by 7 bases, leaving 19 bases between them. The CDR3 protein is CASSLGERGWNEQFF. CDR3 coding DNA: TGTGCCAGCAGTCTGGGAGAACGCGGGTGGAATGAGCAGTTCTTC.

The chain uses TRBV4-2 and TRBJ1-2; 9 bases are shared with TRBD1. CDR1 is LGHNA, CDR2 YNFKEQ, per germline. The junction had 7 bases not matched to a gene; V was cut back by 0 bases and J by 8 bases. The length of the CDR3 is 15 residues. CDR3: CASSQDGGQGIGYTF. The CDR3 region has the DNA TGTGCCAGCAGCCAAGATGGGGGACAGGGTATAGGCTACACCTTC.

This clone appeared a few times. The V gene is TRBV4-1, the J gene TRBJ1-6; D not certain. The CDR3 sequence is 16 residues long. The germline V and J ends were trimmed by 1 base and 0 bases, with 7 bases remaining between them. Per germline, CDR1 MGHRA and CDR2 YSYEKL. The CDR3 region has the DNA TGCGCCAGCAGCCAAGTGGGGAGCTCCTATAATTCACCCCTCCACTTT. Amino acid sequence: CASSQVGSSYNSPLHF.

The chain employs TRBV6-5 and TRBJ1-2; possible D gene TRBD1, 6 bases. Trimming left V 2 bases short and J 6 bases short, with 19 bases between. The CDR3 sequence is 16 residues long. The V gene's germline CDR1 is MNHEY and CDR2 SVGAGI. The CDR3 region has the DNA TGTGCCAGCAGTTACCCCCGCAGCGGGGGCCTTCATGGCTACACCTTC. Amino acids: CASSYPRSGGLHGYTF.

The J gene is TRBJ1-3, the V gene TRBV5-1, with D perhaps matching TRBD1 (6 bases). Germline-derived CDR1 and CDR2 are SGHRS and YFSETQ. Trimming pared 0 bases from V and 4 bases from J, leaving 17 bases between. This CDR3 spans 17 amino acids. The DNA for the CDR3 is TGCGCCAGCAGCTTGGTCGGCGGGGGCGTTCTCGGAAACACCATATATTTT. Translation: CASSLVGGGVLGNTIYF.

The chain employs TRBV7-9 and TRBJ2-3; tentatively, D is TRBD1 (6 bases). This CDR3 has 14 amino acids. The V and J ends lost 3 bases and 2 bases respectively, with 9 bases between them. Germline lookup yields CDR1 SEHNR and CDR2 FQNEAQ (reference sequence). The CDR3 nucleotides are TGTGCCAGCAGCTTGGACAGAACCACAGATACGCAGTATTTT. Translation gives CASSLDRTTDTQYF.

The CDR3 region has the DNA TGTGCCAGCAGCTCGTACAGCGGAGACGGGCACAATGAGCAGTTCTTC. Protein sequence: CASSSYSGDGHNEQFF. The gene calls are TRBV7-2 and TRBJ2-1, with D possibly TRBD2 on 5 matching bases. V was pared by 4 bases and J by 5 bases, with 18 bases between. The CDR3 runs to 16 residues. CDR1 is SGHTA and CDR2 is FQGNSA in the germline V gene.

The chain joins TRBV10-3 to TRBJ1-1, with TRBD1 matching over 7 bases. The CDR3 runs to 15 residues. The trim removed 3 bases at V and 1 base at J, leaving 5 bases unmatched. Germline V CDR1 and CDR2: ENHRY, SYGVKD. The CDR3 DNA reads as TGTGCCATCAGTGAAGTCAACAGGGGGAACACTGAAGCTTTCTTT. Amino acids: CAISEVNRGNTEAFF.